The 14 T cell receptor beta chains given below trace back to one sample, sequenced in a study of CD8+ T cells in alopecia areata. Documented treatment: oral pan-JAK inhibitor, 5-10 mg twice daily. Extraction of RNA preceded its reverse transcription into cDNA, which served as the sequencing template. The repertoire was sequenced with immunoSEQ multiplex PCR; TCRdb's copy has only in-frame clones and lacks some. This sample carries hundreds of thousands of clones, approximately 70% of them seen once, and the ten largest clones take 0.95% to 1.5%. Sequenced here: CD4+ T cells sorted from blood, sampled around week 46, from a patient treated with tofacitinib. The receptors were gathered from a human donor with alopecia areata.

In this sample, this clone turned up once. The chain couples TRBV12-5 to TRBJ1-5, with D unclear. The germline V and J ends were trimmed by 3 bases and 4 bases, with 10 bases remaining between them. Germline CDR1 reads LGHNT; CDR2 reads FRNRAP. The CDR3 is 14 amino acids. The CDR3: CASGFGGINQPQHF. The CDR3 region has the DNA TGTGCTAGTGGTTTCGGCGGAATAAATCAGCCCCAGCATTTT.

This rearrangement joins TRBV29-1 to TRBJ1-1; 9 bases line up with TRBD1. The germline gives CDR1 SQVTM, CDR2 ANQGSEA. The CDR3 runs to 17 residues. Trimming took 4 bases from V and 4 from J; bases not matched to a gene: 16. In DNA, the CDR3 is TGCAGCGTTGCGAACCCACAGGGGGCGACTGTGTTCACTGAAGCTTTCTTT. It specifies CSVANPQGATVFTEAFF.

The chain joins TRBV5-1 to TRBJ2-3, with 15 bases that match TRBD2. The J segment lost 6 bases and the V segment lost 4 bases, leaving 3 bases of the junction unmatched. The CDR3 totals 15 residues. CDR1 and CDR2 (germline): SGHRS, YFSETQ. CDR3 coding DNA: TGCGCCAGCAGCCCGGGACTAGCGGGGGGTGATACGCAGTATTTT. This encodes CASSPGLAGGDTQYF.

This clone has just a few counts. The chain has TRBV29-1 and TRBJ2-7; possibly TRBD1 or TRBD2 for D (5 bases each). CDR1 and CDR2 (germline): SQVTM, ANQGSEA. The CDR3 runs to 13 residues. Trimming pared 5 bases from V and 6 bases from J, leaving 17 bases between. The DNA for the CDR3 is TGCAGCGTTAGGGTCCGGGACCCGGGCGAGCAGTACTTC. This codes for CSVRVRDPGEQYF.

This chain connects TRBV30 to TRBJ1-1; D not certain. V lost 0 bases and J lost 1, with 6 bases in between. The CDR3 contains 13 residues. Germline V gene sequence: CDR1 GTSNPN, CDR2 SVGIG (reference sequence). The CDR3 loop reads CAWSVVANTEAFF. The CDR3 DNA is TGTGCCTGGAGTGTAGTTGCGAACACTGAAGCTTTCTTT. Supplemented by reference TRBV30 and TRBJ1-1, the full variable domain reads SQTIHQWPATLVQPVGSPLSLECTVEGTSNPNLYWYRQAAGRGLQLLFYSVGIGQISSEVPQNLSASRPQDRQFILSSKKLLLSDSGFYLCAWSVVANTEAFFGQGTRLTVV.

This chain links TRBV5-1 with TRBJ2-3; tentatively, D is TRBD1 or TRBD2 (6 bases each). Per the germline V gene, CDR1 is SGHRS and CDR2 is YFSETQ. The V gene lost 0 bases and the J gene lost 5 bases, with 13 bases spanning the gap. The CDR3 is made up of 15 amino acids. This CDR3 is CASSLVGGPGDTQYF. CDR3 nucleotide sequence: TGCGCCAGCAGCTTGGTAGGGGGGCCCGGAGATACGCAGTATTTT.

This sequence joins TRBV30 and TRBJ2-3; TRBD2 is a possible D gene (6 bases). The CDR3 covers 14 residues. The V and J ends lost 4 bases and 3 bases respectively, with 14 bases between them. The V gene's germline CDR1 is GTSNPN and CDR2 SVGIG (reference sequence). The CDR3: CAWILSGRTDTQYF. CDR3 DNA sequence: TGTGCCTGGATTCTTAGCGGTAGGACAGATACGCAGTATTTT.

This clone has more than one count but fewer than ten. This chain joins TRBV5-1 and TRBJ1-2; 7 nucleotides align to TRBD1. CDR3 length: 12 amino acids. Germline CDR1 is SGHRS and CDR2 is YFSETQ. J lost 8 bases, V lost 2 bases, and 3 bases had no gene match. CDR3 region: CASSFDREGYTF. CDR3 DNA sequence: TGCGCCAGCAGCTTCGACAGGGAGGGCTACACCTTC.

J is TRBJ1-2 and V is TRBV2; maybe TRBD1 (5 bases). CDR3 length equals 14 residues. The V gene lost 5 bases and the J gene lost 3 bases, with 13 bases spanning the gap. Per germline, CDR1 SNHLY and CDR2 FYNNEI. This CDR3 reads CASSLRGQDYGYTF. The CDR3 DNA reads as TGTGCCAGCAGTTTAAGGGGTCAGGACTATGGCTACACCTTC.

DNA of the CDR3: TGTGCCAGCAGCCAAGAGATGGGGTACTATGGCTACACCTTC. This codes for CASSQEMGYYGYTF. This chain links TRBV14 with TRBJ1-2; D unclear. CDR3 length: 14 amino acids. Looked up from germline, CDR1 is SGHDN and CDR2 is FVKESK. V lost 0 bases and J 3 bases, leaving 8 bases between the germline ends.

This clone occurred once. The chain combines TRBV30 with TRBJ2-5; tentatively, D is TRBD1 (6 bases). The V end lost 4 bases, the J end lost 1 base, and 16 bases lay between the germline ends. The V gene's germline CDR1 is GTSNPN and CDR2 SVGIG (reference sequence). The CDR3 sequence is 15 residues long. CDR3 DNA: TGTGCCTGGATCACCCCAGGGGCCAGCCAAGAGACCCAGTACTTC. Translated, it gives CAWITPGASQETQYF.

Only a few counts were recorded for this clone. This chain's CDR3 is CSVEGTTSGTVKQETQYF. The CDR3 DNA reads as TGCAGCGTTGAAGGGACTACCTCCGGGACAGTGAAGCAAGAGACCCAGTACTTC. The rearrangement links TRBV29-1 to TRBJ2-5; a possible D gene is TRBD1 (7 bases). The ends were cut back, 1 base at V and 2 bases at J, with 23 bases in the middle. Germline V gene lookup returns CDR1 SQVTM and CDR2 ANQGSEA. This CDR3 is built from 18 residues.

The V call is TRBV29-1, the J call TRBJ2-5, with no clear D. Trimming took 3 bases from V and 5 from J, leaving 13 bases between them. In germline, CDR1 is SQVTM, CDR2 ANQGSEA. This CDR3 is 13 amino acids long. CDR3 DNA: TGCAGCGTTGACGTCCAAATGTCGGAGACCCAGTACTTC. This sequence encodes CSVDVQMSETQYF.

This clone came up a few times. The chain is built from TRBV7-8 and TRBJ1-5; perhaps TRBD1 as D (5 bases). Germline V gene data show CDR1 as SGHVS and CDR2 as FQNEAQ. The CDR3 consists of 15 residues. V was shortened by 5 bases and J by 3 bases, with 14 bases between the two germline ends. The CDR3 bases are TGTGCCAGCAGCGGGGATTTAGGACACAATCAGCCCCAGCATTTT. Protein: CASSGDLGHNQPQHF.